Below, 9 T cell receptor beta chains from the same sample are listed, as sequenced in a study of early T cells in non-severe SARS-CoV-2 infection. TCRdb reanalysed the 5' RACE reads using MiXCR and keeps one entry per CDR3 protein. The table has around 40,000 distinct CDR3 sequences, roughly 11% seen once. Sequenced material: whole blood. These receptors all stem from an adult who was a healthcare worker with PCR-confirmed SARS-CoV-2 infection or an uninfected control (not recorded which).

Only a few counts were recorded for this clonotype. V gene TRBV29-1 combines with J gene TRBJ2-1; D is ambiguous. The CDR3 sequence is 12 residues long. Trimming took off 7 bases at V and 7 bases at J, with 14 bases between the two ends. Germline CDR1 and CDR2: SQVTM and ANQGSEA. This CDR3 is CSATFTRNEQFF. The CDR3, as DNA: TGCAGCGCTACATTCACGAGGAATGAGCAGTTCTTC.

This clonotype was recorded at least ten times. V usage is TRBV7-9 and J usage is TRBJ2-1; TRBD1 is a possible D gene (6 bases). The germline gives CDR1 SEHNR, CDR2 FQNEAQ (reference sequence). The CDR3 loop spans 14 amino acids. The V end was cut by 7 bases, the J end by 9 bases, with 19 bases between. The DNA of the CDR3 is TGTGCCAGCACCCCAGGGGATAACTTTTTTGAGCAGTTCTTC. Its protein is CASTPGDNFFEQFF.

This clonotype was counted ten times or more. The chain joins TRBV14 to TRBJ2-3; possible D gene TRBD2, 6 bases. The CDR3 sequence is 16 residues long. Germline V lookup: CDR1 SGHDN, CDR2 FVKESK. V shed 1 base and J shed 4 bases, with 15 bases lying between them. CDR3 sequence: CASSQGTGVRSDTQYF. The CDR3 region has the DNA TGTGCCAGCAGCCAAGGGACGGGAGTTCGTTCAGATACGCAGTATTTT.

The CDR3 DNA reads as TGTGCCAGCAATCAGGGACAGGCTAGTGGTGGCTACACCTTC. It translates to CASNQGQASGGYTF. The chain couples TRBV12-3 or TRBV12-4 to TRBJ1-2; 8 positions match TRBD1. V gave up 7 bases and J gave up 7 bases; unmatched junction bases: 11. The CDR3 extends over 14 amino acids.

The chain recombines TRBV2 with TRBJ1-2; possible D gene TRBD1, 5 bases. Germline V lookup: CDR1 SNHLY, CDR2 FYNNEI. Trimming pared 2 bases from V and 1 base from J, leaving 17 bases between. This CDR3 has 17 amino acids. CDR3 residues: CASSESWWGSGNYGYTF. The CDR3 region has the DNA TGTGCCAGCAGTGAAAGCTGGTGGGGGTCGGGTAACTATGGCTACACCTTC.

This clonotype was seen repeatedly, ten times or more. The rearrangement uses TRBV10-3 and TRBJ1-1, with D uncertain. The V gene lost 3 bases and the J gene lost 2 bases, with 16 bases spanning the gap. Germline V gene data show CDR1 as ENHRY and CDR2 as SYGVKD. This CDR3 is 16 amino acids long. In DNA form, the CDR3 reads TGTGCCATCAGTGAACCCGAGGGAGCGGGTAACACTGAAGCTTTCTTT. Residues: CAISEPEGAGNTEAFF.

The chain has TRBV4-1 and TRBJ2-7; perhaps TRBD2 as D (6 bases). The CDR3 runs to 14 residues. With 0 bases removed from V and 3 bases from J, the gap between germline ends came to 9 bases. Germline CDR1 MGHRA, CDR2 YSYEKL. This CDR3 is CASSQDRGNYEQYF. DNA of the CDR3: TGCGCCAGCAGCCAAGATCGGGGGAACTACGAGCAGTACTTC.

This clonotype appeared many times. The chain combines TRBV29-1 with TRBJ1-3; D is unresolved. V was shortened by 4 bases and J by 0 bases, with 10 bases between the two germline ends. Looked up from germline, CDR1 is SQVTM and CDR2 is ANQGSEA. This CDR3 is 14 amino acids long. CDR3 amino acids: CSVVGTDSGNTIYF. CDR3 DNA sequence: TGCAGCGTTGTCGGTACAGACTCTGGAAACACCATATATTTT.

Regarding this clonotype: A read error may account for a junction end that differs from germline. CDR3 amino acids: CASSLSPGVVDF. Here the CDR3 DNA reads TGTGCCAGCAGTTTATCGCCGGGGGTGGTTGACTTC. The V and J genes are TRBV28 and TRBJ1-2; perhaps TRBD1 as D (5 bases). Per germline, CDR1 MDHEN and CDR2 SYDVKM. CDR3 length: 12 residues.